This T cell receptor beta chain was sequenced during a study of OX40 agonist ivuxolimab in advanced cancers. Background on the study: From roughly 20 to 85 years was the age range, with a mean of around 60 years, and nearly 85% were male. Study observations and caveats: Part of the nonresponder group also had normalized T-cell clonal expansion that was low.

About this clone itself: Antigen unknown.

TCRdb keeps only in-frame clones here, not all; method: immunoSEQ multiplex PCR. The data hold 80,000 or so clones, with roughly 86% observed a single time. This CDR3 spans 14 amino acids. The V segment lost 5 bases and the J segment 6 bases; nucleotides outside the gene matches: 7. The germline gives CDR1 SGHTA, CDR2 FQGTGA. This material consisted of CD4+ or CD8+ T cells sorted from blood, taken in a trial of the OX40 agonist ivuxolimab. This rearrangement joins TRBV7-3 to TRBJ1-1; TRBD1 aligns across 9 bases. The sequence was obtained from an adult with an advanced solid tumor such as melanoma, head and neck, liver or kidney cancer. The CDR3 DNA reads TGTGCCAGCAGCGTGACAGGGGGGAGCGCTGAAGCTTTCTTT. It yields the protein CASSVTGGSAEAFF.